The entry that follows covers one T cell receptor (beta chain) sequence. This record belongs to a study of blood T cell repertoires in COVID-19. The germline CDR1 and CDR2 sequences are GTSNPN and SVGIG (reference sequence). This CDR3 is 14 amino acids long. Between the trimmed V and J ends, which lost 3 bases and 1 base, there was a span of 10 bases. How the authors handled the data: Amplified reference gene primers provided the basis for estimating nucleated cell counts. Clones were sequenced by immunoSEQ multiplex PCR, and TCRdb holds only the in-frame ones, with some missing. The V and J calls and clone size come from that table; D and trimming were worked out from the DNA. The sample includes 75,000 to 95,000 clones, about four fifths seen only once; the top ten take about 12%.

The chain uses TRBV30 and TRBJ1-3, with TRBD1 as a possible D gene (6 bases). The source of this sequence is a woman aged 40 to 50 with active or convalescent COVID-19. Sequencing input: peripheral blood. CDR3 protein: CAWSLGASGNTIYF. In DNA, the CDR3 is TGTGCCTGGAGCCTGGGGGCGTCTGGAAACACCATATATTTT.